These T cell receptor beta chains were read from a single sample in a study of shared clonotypes between healthy human individuals. Some clones are missing from TCRdb's copy, which holds only in-frame ones; the method was immunoSEQ multiplex PCR. The sample holds about 2.1 million clones, roughly 91% seen once. The specimen was naive CD8+ T cells from PBMCs. These receptors originate from a young man in good health. Some clones in this sample may be carry-over from other donors' samples. CDR3s include the opening cysteine and the closing phenylalanine or tryptophan. The order of the fields is CDR3 length, clone size, V gene, D gene, J gene, CDR3 DNA, CDR3 protein. A D gene is named only where the DNA matches it firmly. Clone size appears in some rows only: once, few, many, or a class for an expanded clone.

13	.	TRBV19	.	TRBJ2-3	TGTGCCACCGGTACTTCTAGCACAGATACGCAGTATTTT	CATGTSSTDTQYF
14	few	TRBV5-4	.	TRBJ1-1	TGTGCCAGCAGCCCCGGCTATAAGAACACTGAAGCTTTCTTT	CASSPGYKNTEAFF
12	.	TRBV29-1	TRBD1	TRBJ2-7	TGCAGCGCCAGGGGACAGGCCTACGAGCAGTACTTC	CSARGQAYEQYF
15	.	TRBV7-2	.	TRBJ2-7	TGTGCCAGCAGCCCAGGGGGGACAGCTACCTACGAGCAGTACTTC	CASSPGGTATYEQYF
15	once	TRBV28	TRBD1	TRBJ2-7	TGTGCCAGCAGTTTCGGGACAGAAGGTTCCTACGAGCAGTACTTC	CASSFGTEGSYEQYF
14	.	TRBV27	.	TRBJ2-7	TGTGCCAGCAGTTTACGGGGGAGCGCCTACGAGCAGTACTTC	CASSLRGSAYEQYF
12	.	TRBV4-1	.	TRBJ2-1	TGCGCCAGCGGTGTTCAATACAATGAGCAGTTCTTC	CASGVQYNEQFF
16	.	TRBV5-1	.	TRBJ1-1	TGCGCCAGCAGCTTGTCTTACAGGGTGGCCCTCACTGAAGCTTTCTTT	CASSLSYRVALTEAFF
14	.	TRBV19	.	TRBJ1-2	TGTGCCAGTAGTCTCGGACAGACTAACTATGGCTACACCTTC	CASSLGQTNYGYTF
17	.	TRBV2	.	TRBJ1-2	TGTGCCAGCAGTGAATGGGGACCGACCTATACTAACTATGGCTACACCTTC	CASSEWGPTYTNYGYTF
18	.	TRBV11-2	.	TRBJ2-7	TGTGCCAGCAGCTCCACCAGGGGGAGCGGGCCTGACTCCTACGAGCAGTACTTC	CASSSTRGSGPDSYEQYF
15	few	TRBV7-8	TRBD2	TRBJ2-2	TGTGCCAGCAGCTGGTTAGCGGGAGTCGGCCGGGAGCTGTTTTTT	CASSWLAGVGRELFF
15	.	TRBV13	TRBD1	TRBJ1-2	TGTGCCAGCAGCCGACAGGGGGCGCAGCACTATGGCTACACCTTC	CASSRQGAQHYGYTF
14	.	TRBV28	.	TRBJ1-5	TGTGCCAGCAGTTTGAGGGGAGGGAATCAGCCCCAGCATTTT	CASSLRGGNQPQHF
15	.	TRBV9	TRBD1	TRBJ2-7	TGTGCCAGCAGCATTCGGGACAGGGGGCCCCACGAGCAGTACTTC	CASSIRDRGPHEQYF
15	.	TRBV7-9	TRBD2	TRBJ2-7	TGTGCCAGCAGCCGCCCGACTAGCGGAACCTACGAGCAGTACTTC	CASSRPTSGTYEQYF
15	.	TRBV4-3	TRBD2	TRBJ2-1	TGCGCCAGCAGCCAAGGGACTAGCGGGAGGTATGAGCAGTTCTTC	CASSQGTSGRYEQFF
14	.	TRBV27	.	TRBJ2-7	TGTGCCAGCGCTTTTTCTAGCGACGCCTACGAGCAGTACTTC	CASAFSSDAYEQYF
18	.	TRBV28	TRBD2	TRBJ2-3	TGTGCCAGCAGTTTTTCCCGACTAGCGGGAGTGTCAAGGGATACGCAGTATTTT	CASSFSRLAGVSRDTQYF
14	.	TRBV6-1	.	TRBJ2-7	TGTGCCAGCAGTGATCGGGACGGTACCTACGAGCAGTACTTC	CASSDRDGTYEQYF
13	.	TRBV15	TRBD2	TRBJ2-7	TGTGCCACCAGCGTACTAGCGGACTACGAGCAGTACTTC	CATSVLADYEQYF
13	once	TRBV12-5	.	TRBJ2-5	TGTGCTAGTGGTTTGAGCCCAGGGGAGACCCAGTACTTC	CASGLSPGETQYF
11	few	TRBV19	.	TRBJ1-1	TGTGCCAGTAGTATAGGGACGGCGGCTTTCTTT	CASSIGTAAFF
15	.	TRBV14	.	TRBJ2-7	TGTGCCAGCAGCCAAGGAAGGACGGGGACCTACGAGCAGTACTTC	CASSQGRTGTYEQYF
12	.	TRBV11-2	.	TRBJ2-7	TGTGCCAGCAGCTCGTCCTCCTACGAGCAGTACTTC	CASSSSSYEQYF
15	.	TRBV7-9	.	TRBJ1-4	TGTGCCAGCAGCTTACTTCAGCCCCCGGTTGGGAAACTGTTTTTT	CASSLLQPPVGKLFF
13	.	TRBV19	.	TRBJ2-5	TGTGCCAGTTCGGTCGGCCGGGGAGAGACCCAGTACTTC	CASSVGRGETQYF
15	.	TRBV7-9	.	TRBJ2-2	TGTGCCAGCAGCTTAAGGTCAGATAACACCGGGGAGCTGTTTTTT	CASSLRSDNTGELFF
14	.	TRBV7-9	.	TRBJ2-5	TGTGCCAGCAGCTTAGTCCAGCCGCAAGAGACCCAGTACTTC	CASSLVQPQETQYF
14	.	TRBV6-6	.	TRBJ2-7	TGTGCCAGCAGTTACCTTCAGGGCGCGGACGAGCAGTACTTC	CASSYLQGADEQYF
16	.	TRBV28	.	TRBJ1-2	TGTGCCAGCAGTTTACCCCAGATATTGGGGGTATATGGCTACACCTTC	CASSLPQILGVYGYTF
12	.	TRBV29-1	.	TRBJ2-7	TGCAGCGTTGAAATAGAAGGGTACGAGCAGTACTTC	CSVEIEGYEQYF
15	.	TRBV13	.	TRBJ1-2	TGTGCCAGCAGCTCCAGGGTCGGGGGCAACTATGGCTACACCTTC	CASSSRVGGNYGYTF
12	.	TRBV6-5	.	TRBJ2-1	TGTGCCAGCAGTCTCGATTACAATGAGCAGTTCTTC	CASSLDYNEQFF
17	.	TRBV7-9	.	TRBJ1-2	TGTGCCAGCAGCTTAGATGGAGGGATCGGCCCCCTATATGGCTACACCTTC	CASSLDGGIGPLYGYTF
16	many	TRBV6-1	TRBD1	TRBJ2-3	TGTGCCAGCAGTGAAGCGACGGGACAGGGGTTCGATACGCAGTATTTT	CASSEATGQGFDTQYF
12	.	TRBV4-1	.	TRBJ2-7	TGCGCCAGCAGCCAAGAAGTCAACGAGCAGTACTTC	CASSQEVNEQYF
14	.	TRBV13	TRBD1	TRBJ1-2	TGTGCCAGCAGCCAGGGGACAGACTTAAATGGCTACACCTTC	CASSQGTDLNGYTF
12	.	TRBV2	.	TRBJ2-5	TGTGCCAGCAGTGGGTCCCAAGAGACCCAGTACTTC	CASSGSQETQYF
16	.	TRBV7-9	TRBD2	TRBJ2-1	TGTGCCAGCAGCGCCGCTAGCGGGGTCTCCTACAATGAGCAGTTCTTC	CASSAASGVSYNEQFF
18	once	TRBV4-3	TRBD1	TRBJ1-3	TGCGCCAGCAGCCAAAACCCCTCCGGGACAGAGGTGCTAAACACCATATATTTT	CASSQNPSGTEVLNTIYF
12	.	TRBV27	.	TRBJ2-1	TGTGCCAGCAGACACACAGGGAATGAGCAGTTCTTC	CASRHTGNEQFF
15	.	TRBV7-9	TRBD1	TRBJ1-1	TGTGCCAGCAGCTCGTTAAGGACAGGGAACACTGAAGCTTTCTTT	CASSSLRTGNTEAFF
14	.	TRBV9	.	TRBJ1-1	TGTGCCAGCAGCACCCAGGCTGGCAGCACTGAAGCTTTCTTT	CASSTQAGSTEAFF
13	.	TRBV7-9	.	TRBJ1-1	TGTGCCAGCAGCTTAGCTAGGGCCACTGAAGCTTTCTTT	CASSLARATEAFF
16	.	TRBV7-8	TRBD2	TRBJ2-1	TGTGCCAGCAGCAGATTTGCAGCGGGAGGGGGGAATGAGCAGTTCTTC	CASSRFAAGGGNEQFF
20	.	TRBV4-1	.	TRBJ1-2	TGCGCCAGCAGCCAAGATTCTACCGTGTGGGGAGGATTAGGTAACTATGGCTACACCTTC	CASSQDSTVWGGLGNYGYTF
16	.	TRBV25-1	.	TRBJ2-2	TGTGCCAGCAGTATATGGGGGGAAATTAACACCGGGGAGCTGTTTTTT	CASSIWGEINTGELFF
13	.	TRBV7-8	.	TRBJ2-1	TGTGCCAGCAAGTCTAGCGAGAACAATGAGCAGTTCTTC	CASKSSENNEQFF
13	once	TRBV7-6	.	TRBJ1-5	TGTGCCAGCAGCTTACAACCGGGGGTGGCCCAGCATTTT	CASSLQPGVAQHF
15	.	TRBV7-9	.	TRBJ2-7	TGTGCCAGCAGCTTATCCCCGGCAGGGGAGTACGAGCAGTACTTC	CASSLSPAGEYEQYF
17	.	TRBV28	.	TRBJ1-5	TGTGCCAGCAGTGCGACTACGGGGAGAGAGGGAAATCAGCCCCAGCATTTT	CASSATTGREGNQPQHF
14	few	TRBV27	.	TRBJ1-1	TGTGCCAGCAGTCACAGCTTCCAAGGTACTGAAGCTTTCTTT	CASSHSFQGTEAFF
15	.	TRBV27	TRBD1	TRBJ2-1	TGTGCCAGCAGTTTATCAGCTCTTGGTGGGACAGGGTTGTTCTTC	CASSLSALGGTGLFF
14	once	TRBV2	.	TRBJ2-1	TGTGCCAGCTCAGATAGCTCATTAGGCAATGAGCAGTTCTTC	CASSDSSLGNEQFF
18	few	TRBV5-8	.	TRBJ1-5	TGTGCCAGCAGCTTGGAAAGGGTCTTAGGCCAGGGCAATCAGCCCCAGCATTTT	CASSLERVLGQGNQPQHF
15	.	TRBV7-2	TRBD2	TRBJ2-7	TGTGCCAGCAGCCTACTAGCGGGAGGGACCTACGAGCAGTACTTC	CASSLLAGGTYEQYF